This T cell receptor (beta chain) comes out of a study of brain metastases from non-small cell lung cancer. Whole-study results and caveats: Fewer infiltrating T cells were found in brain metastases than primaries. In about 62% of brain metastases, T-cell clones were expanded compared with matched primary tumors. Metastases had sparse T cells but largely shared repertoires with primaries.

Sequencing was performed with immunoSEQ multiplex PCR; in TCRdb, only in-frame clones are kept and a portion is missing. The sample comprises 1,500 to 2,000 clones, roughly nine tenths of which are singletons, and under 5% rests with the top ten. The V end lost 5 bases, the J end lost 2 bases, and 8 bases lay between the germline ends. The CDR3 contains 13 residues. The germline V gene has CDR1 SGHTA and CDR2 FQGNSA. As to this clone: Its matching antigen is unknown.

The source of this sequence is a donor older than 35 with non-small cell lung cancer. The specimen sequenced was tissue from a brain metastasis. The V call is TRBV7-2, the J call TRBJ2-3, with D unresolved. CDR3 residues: CASSKAPTDTQYF. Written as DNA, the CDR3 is TGTGCCAGCAGCAAGGCGCCCACAGATACGCAGTATTTT.